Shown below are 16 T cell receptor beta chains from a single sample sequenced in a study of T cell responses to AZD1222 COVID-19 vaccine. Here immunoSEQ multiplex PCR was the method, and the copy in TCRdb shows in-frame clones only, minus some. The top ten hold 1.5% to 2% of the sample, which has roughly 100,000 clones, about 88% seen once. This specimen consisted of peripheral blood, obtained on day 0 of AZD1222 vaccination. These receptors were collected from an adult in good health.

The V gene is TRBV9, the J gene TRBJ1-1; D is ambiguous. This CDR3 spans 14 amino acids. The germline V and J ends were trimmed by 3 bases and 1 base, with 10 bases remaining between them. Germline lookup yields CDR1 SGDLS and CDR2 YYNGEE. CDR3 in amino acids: CASSGRTGNTEAFF. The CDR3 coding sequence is TGTGCCAGCAGCGGGAGGACTGGGAACACTGAAGCTTTCTTT. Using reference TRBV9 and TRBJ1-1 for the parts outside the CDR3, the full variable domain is DSGVTQTPKHLITATGQRVTLRCSPRSGDLSVYWYQQSLDQGLQFLIQYYNGEERAKGNILERFSAQQFPDLHSELNLSSLELGDSALYFCASSGRTGNTEAFFGQGTRLTVV.

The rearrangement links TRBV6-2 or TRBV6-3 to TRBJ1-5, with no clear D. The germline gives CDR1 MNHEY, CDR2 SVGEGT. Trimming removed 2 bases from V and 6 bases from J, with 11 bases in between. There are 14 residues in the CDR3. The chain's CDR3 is CASSYPDRGQPQHF. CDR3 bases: TGTGCCAGCAGTTACCCAGACCGGGGTCAGCCCCAGCATTTT.

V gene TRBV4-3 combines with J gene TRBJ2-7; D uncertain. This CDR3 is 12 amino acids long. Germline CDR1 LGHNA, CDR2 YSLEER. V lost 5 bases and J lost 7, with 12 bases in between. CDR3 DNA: TGCGCCAGCAGCTCTAGGGCAGGTGAGCAGTACTTC. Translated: CASSSRAGEQYF.

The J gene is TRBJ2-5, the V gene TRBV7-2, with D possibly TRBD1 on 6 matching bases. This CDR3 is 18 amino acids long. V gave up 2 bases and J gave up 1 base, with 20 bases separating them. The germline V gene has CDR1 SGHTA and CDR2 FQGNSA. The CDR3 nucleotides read TGTGCCAGCAGCTTAAGGAGCCGACTCAGGGGTATCCAAGAGACCCAGTACTTC. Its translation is CASSLRSRLRGIQETQYF.

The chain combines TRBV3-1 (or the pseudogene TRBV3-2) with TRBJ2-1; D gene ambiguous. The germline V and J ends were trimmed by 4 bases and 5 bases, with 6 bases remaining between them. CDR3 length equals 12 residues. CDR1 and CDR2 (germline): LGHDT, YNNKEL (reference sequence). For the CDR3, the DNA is TGTGCCAGCAGCCTAGTAGACAATGAGCAGTTCTTC. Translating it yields CASSLVDNEQFF.

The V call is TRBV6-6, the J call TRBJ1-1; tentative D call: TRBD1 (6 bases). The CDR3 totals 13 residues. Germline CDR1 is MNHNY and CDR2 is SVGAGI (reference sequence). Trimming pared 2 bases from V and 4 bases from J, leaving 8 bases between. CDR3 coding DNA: TGTGCCAGCAGTTACAGAGGGGGCACTGAAGCTTTCTTT. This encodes CASSYRGGTEAFF.

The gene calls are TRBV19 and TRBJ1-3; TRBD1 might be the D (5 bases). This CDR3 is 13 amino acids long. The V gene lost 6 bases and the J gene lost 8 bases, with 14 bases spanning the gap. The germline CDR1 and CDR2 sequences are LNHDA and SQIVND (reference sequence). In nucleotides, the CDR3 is TGTGCCAGTAGCGACAGTTTAGTCGACACCATATATTTT. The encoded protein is CASSDSLVDTIYF.

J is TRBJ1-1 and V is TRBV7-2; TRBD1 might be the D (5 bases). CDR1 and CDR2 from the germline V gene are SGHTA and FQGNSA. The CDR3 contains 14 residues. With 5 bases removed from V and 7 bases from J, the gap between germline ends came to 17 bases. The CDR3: CASSQSLLRGEAFF. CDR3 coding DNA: TGTGCCAGCAGCCAATCTTTACTGAGGGGTGAAGCTTTCTTT.

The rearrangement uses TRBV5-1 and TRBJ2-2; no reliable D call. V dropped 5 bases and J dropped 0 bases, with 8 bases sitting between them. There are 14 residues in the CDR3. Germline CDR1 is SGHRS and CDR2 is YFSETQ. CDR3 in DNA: TGCGCCAGCAGAGACGAACCGAACACCGGGGAGCTGTTTTTT. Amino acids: CASRDEPNTGELFF.

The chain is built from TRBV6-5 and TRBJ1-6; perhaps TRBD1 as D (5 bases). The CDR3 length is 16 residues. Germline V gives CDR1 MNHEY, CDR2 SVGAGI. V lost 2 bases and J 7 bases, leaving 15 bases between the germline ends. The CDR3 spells CASSYPRGGENSPLHF. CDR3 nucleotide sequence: TGTGCCAGCAGTTACCCACGGGGGGGGGAAAATTCACCCCTCCACTTT.

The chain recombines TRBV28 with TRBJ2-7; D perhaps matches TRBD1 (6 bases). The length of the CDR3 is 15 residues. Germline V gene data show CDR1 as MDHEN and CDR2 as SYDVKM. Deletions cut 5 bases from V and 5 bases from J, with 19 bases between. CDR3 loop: CASSAPWQGNHEQYF. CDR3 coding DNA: TGTGCCAGCAGTGCCCCATGGCAGGGGAACCACGAGCAGTACTTC.

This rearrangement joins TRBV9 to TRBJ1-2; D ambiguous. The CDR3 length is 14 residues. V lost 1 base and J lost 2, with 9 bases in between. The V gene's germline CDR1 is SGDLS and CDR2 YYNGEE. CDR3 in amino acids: CASSVSEGNYGYTF. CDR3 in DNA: TGTGCCAGCAGCGTATCCGAGGGAAACTATGGCTACACCTTC.

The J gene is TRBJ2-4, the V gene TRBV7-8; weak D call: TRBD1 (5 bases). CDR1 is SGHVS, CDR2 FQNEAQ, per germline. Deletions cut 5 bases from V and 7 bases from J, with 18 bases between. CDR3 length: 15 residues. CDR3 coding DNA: TGTGCCAGCAGCCCAACAGGAGTCCGCTTTAACATTCAGTACTTC. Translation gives CASSPTGVRFNIQYF.

The CDR3 nucleotides are TGTGCCAGCAGCTTAACCGTACAGCCGGTTAGGTATGGCTACACCTTC. Translated, it gives CASSLTVQPVRYGYTF. The chain is built from TRBV5-4 and TRBJ1-2; D not resolved. Trimming took 2 bases from V and 5 from J, leaving 19 bases between them. The CDR3 sequence is 16 residues long. CDR1 and CDR2 (germline): SGHNT, YYREEE (reference sequence). Complete variable domain (other parts from reference TRBV5-4 and TRBJ1-2): ETGVTQSPTHLIKTRGQQVTLRCSSQSGHNTVSWYQQALGQGPQFIFQYYREEENGRGNFPPRFSGLQFPNYSSELNVNALELDDSALYLCASSLTVQPVRYGYTFGSGTRLTVV.

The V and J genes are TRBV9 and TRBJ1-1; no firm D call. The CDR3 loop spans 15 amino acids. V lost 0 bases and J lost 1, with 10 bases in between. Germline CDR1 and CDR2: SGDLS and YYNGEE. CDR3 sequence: CASSVATTGNTEAFF. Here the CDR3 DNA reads TGTGCCAGCAGCGTAGCTACAACGGGGAACACTGAAGCTTTCTTT.

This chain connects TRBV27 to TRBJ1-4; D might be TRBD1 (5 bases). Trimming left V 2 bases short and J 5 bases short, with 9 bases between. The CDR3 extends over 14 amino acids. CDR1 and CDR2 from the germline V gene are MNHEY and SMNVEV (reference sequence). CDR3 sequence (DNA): TGTGCCAGCAGTTTAGACAGTATAAATGAAAAACTGTTTTTT. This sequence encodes CASSLDSINEKLFF.